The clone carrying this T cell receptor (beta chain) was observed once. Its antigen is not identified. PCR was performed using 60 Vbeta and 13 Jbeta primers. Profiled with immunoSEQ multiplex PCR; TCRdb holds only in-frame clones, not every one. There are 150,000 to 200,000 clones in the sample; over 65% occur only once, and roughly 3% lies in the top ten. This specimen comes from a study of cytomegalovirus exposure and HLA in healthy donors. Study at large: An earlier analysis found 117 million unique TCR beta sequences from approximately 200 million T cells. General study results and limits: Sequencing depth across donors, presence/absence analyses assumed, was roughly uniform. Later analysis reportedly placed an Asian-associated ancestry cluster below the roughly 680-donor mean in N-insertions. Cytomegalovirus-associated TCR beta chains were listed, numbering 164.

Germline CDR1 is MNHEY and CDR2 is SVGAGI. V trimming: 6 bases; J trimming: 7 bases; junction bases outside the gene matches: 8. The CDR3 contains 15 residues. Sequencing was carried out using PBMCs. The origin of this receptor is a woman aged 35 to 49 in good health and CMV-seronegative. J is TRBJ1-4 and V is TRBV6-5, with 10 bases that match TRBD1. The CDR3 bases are TGTGCCAGCAGAGGCGACAGGGGGCTATCTGAAAAACTGTTTTTT. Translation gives CASRGDRGLSEKLFF.